The T cell receptor (beta chain) described here comes from a study of regulatory T cells in long-lasting Graves disease. Time point indicated: persistent/refractory GD, antithyroid drugs over 5 years with positive TRAb. The TCR library was made from RNA extracted from PBMCs. With EDTA tubes as the receptacles, around 10 milliliters of peripheral blood were drawn. Study results and caveats: Segments TRBV28, TRBJ1-2 and TRBJ2-5 showed preferential usage in persistent disease.

The CDR3 sequence is 14 residues long. V was shortened by 2 bases and J by 10 bases, with 15 bases between the two germline ends. Germline CDR1 reads DFQATT; CDR2 reads SNEGSKA (reference sequence). This clonotype was recorded at least ten times. Antigen: not known. The authors built TCR beta libraries using iRepertoire HTBI primers and Arm-PCR of CDR3 regions. Via MiXCR, TCRdb re-called the multiplex PCR reads, giving one row per CDR3 protein. The sample has around 460,000 distinct CDR3 sequences; around a fifth are singletons. This receptor was identified in a female donor with Graves disease. The starting material was peripheral blood mononuclear cells (PBMCs), obtained when the disease was refractory, from a patient treated with antithyroid drugs. This sequence joins TRBV20-1 and TRBJ1-6; D remains unclear. CDR3 amino acids: CSARKGGSESPLHF. As DNA, the CDR3 is TGCAGTGCTAGAAAGGGAGGTTCGGAATCACCCCTCCACTTT.